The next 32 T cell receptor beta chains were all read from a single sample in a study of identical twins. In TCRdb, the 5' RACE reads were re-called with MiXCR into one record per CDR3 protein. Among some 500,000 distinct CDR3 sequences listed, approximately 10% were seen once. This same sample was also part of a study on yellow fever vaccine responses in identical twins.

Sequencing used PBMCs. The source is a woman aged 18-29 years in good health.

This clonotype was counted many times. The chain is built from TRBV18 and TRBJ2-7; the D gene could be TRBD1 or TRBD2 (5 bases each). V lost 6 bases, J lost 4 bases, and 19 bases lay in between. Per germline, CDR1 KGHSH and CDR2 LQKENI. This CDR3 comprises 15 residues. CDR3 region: CASSPKFLEGYEQYF. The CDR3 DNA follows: TGTGCCAGCTCCCCTAAGTTTTTAGAGGGGTACGAGCAGTACTTC.

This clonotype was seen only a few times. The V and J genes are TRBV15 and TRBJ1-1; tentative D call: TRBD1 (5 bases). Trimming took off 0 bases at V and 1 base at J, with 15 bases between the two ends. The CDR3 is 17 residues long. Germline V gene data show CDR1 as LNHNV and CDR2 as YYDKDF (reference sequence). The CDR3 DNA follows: TGTGCCACCAGCAGAGATCTTAGCGAGGGGTCGAACACTGAAGCTTTCTTT. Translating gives CATSRDLSEGSNTEAFF.

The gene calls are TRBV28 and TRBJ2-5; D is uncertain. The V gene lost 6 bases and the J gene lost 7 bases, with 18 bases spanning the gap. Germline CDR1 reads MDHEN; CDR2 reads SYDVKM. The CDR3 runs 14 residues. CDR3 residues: CASSPRLFDGTQYF. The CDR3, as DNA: TGTGCCAGCAGCCCCCGGCTATTCGACGGGACCCAGTACTTC.

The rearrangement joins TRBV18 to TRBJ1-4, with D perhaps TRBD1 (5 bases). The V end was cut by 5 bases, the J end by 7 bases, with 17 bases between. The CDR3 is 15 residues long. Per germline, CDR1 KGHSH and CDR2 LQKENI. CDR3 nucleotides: TGTGCCAGCTCAGACTCGAAGGGGCTGGGTGAAAAACTGTTTTTT. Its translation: CASSDSKGLGEKLFF.

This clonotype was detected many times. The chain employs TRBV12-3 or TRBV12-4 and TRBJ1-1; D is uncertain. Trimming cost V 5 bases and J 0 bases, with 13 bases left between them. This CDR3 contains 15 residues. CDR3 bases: TGTGCCAGCAGTGGAGGGCTAGACATGAACACTGAAGCTTTCTTT. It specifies CASSGGLDMNTEAFF.

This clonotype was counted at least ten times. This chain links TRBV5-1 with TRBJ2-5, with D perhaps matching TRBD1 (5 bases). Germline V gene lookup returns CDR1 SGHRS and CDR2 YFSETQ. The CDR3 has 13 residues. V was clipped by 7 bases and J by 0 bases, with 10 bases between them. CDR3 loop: CASWGLNQETQYF. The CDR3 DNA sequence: TGCGCCAGCTGGGGCCTAAACCAAGAGACCCAGTACTTC.

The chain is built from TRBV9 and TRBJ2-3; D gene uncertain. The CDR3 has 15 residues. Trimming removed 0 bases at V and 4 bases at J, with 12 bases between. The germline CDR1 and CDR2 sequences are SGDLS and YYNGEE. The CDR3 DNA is TGTGCCAGCAGCGTAGATCGTCTAGTGGCAGATACGCAGTATTTT. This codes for CASSVDRLVADTQYF.

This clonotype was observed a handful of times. CDR3 region: CASSQDGGGNGYTF. In DNA, the CDR3 is TGTGCCAGCAGCCAAGACGGAGGGGGCAATGGCTACACCTTC. The chain combines TRBV3-1 with TRBJ1-2; 7 nucleotides align to TRBD1. The CDR3 is made up of 14 amino acids. CDR1 is LGHDT, CDR2 YNNKEL, per germline (reference sequence). Germline trimming cut 0 bases from V and 6 bases from J; bases unmatched to any gene: 4.

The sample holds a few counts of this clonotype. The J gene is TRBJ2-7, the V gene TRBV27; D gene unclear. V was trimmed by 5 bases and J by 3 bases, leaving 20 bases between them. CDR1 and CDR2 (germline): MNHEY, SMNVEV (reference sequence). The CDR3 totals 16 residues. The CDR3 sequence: CASSTQLSVGLYEQYF. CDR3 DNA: TGTGCCAGCAGTACACAACTTAGTGTGGGTCTCTACGAGCAGTACTTC.

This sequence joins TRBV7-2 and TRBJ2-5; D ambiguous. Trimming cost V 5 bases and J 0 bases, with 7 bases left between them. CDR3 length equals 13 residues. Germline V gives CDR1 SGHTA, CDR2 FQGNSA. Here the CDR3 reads CASSVTYQETQYF. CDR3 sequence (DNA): TGTGCCAGCAGCGTCACGTACCAAGAGACCCAGTACTTC. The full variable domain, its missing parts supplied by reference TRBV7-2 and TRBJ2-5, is GAGVSQSPSNKVTEKGKDVELRCDPISGHTALYWYRQSLGQGLEFLIYFQGNSAPDKSGLPSDRFSAERTGGSVSTLTIQRTQQEDSAVYLCASSVTYQETQYFGPGTRLLVL.

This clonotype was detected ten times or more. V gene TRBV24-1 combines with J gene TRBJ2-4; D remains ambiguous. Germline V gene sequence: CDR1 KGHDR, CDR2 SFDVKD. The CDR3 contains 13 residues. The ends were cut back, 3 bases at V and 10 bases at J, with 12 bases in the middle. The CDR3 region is CATSDPGIPIQYF. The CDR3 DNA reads TGTGCCACCAGTGATCCGGGTATACCTATTCAGTACTTC.

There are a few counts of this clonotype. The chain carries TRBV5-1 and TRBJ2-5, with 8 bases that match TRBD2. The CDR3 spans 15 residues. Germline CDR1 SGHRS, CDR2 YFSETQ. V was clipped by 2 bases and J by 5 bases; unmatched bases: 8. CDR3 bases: TGCGCCAGCAGCTTCAAAGCGGGGGCCGGGGAGACCCAGTACTTC. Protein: CASSFKAGAGETQYF.

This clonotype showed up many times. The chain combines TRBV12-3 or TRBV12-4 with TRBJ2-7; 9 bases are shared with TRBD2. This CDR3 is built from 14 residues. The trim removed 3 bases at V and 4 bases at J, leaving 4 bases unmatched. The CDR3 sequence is CASSLGGRDYEQYF. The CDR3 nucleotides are TGTGCCAGCAGTTTGGGCGGGAGGGATTACGAGCAGTACTTC.

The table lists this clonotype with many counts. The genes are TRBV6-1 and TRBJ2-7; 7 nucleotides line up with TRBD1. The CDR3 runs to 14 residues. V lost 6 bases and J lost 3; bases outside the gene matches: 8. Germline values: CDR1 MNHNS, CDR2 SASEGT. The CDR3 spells CASRVGTENYEQYF. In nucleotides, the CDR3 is TGTGCCAGCAGAGTGGGGACAGAAAACTACGAGCAGTACTTC.

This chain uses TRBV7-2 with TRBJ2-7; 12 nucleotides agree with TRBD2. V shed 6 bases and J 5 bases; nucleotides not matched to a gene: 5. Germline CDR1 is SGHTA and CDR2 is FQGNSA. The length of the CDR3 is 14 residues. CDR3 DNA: TGTGCCAGCAGATCGACTAGCGGGGGCAACGAGCAGTACTTC. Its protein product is CASRSTSGGNEQYF.

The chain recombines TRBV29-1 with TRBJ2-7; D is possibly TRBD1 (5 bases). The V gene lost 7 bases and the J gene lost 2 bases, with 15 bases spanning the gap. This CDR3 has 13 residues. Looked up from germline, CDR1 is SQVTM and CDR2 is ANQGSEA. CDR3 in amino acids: CSAEQDTPYEQYF. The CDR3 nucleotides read TGCAGCGCCGAACAGGATACTCCCTACGAGCAGTACTTC.

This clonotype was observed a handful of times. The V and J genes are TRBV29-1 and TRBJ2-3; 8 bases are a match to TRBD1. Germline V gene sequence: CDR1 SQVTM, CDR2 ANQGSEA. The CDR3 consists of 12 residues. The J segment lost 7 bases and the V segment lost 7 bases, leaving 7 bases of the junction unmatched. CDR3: CSARTGLNTQYF. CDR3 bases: TGCAGCGCAAGGACAGGGTTGAATACGCAGTATTTT.

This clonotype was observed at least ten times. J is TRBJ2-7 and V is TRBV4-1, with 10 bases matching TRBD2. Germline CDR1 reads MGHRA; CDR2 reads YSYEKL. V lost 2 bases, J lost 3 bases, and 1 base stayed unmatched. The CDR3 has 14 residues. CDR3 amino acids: CASSQLAGVYEQYF. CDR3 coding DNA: TGCGCCAGCAGCCAACTAGCGGGAGTCTACGAGCAGTACTTC.

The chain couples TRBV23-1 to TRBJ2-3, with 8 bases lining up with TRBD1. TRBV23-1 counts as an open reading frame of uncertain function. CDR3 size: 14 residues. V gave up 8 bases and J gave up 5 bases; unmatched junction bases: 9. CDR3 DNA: TGCGCCAGCTTTGGGCCAGGGGGCGTAGATACGCAGTATTTT. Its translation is CASFGPGGVDTQYF.

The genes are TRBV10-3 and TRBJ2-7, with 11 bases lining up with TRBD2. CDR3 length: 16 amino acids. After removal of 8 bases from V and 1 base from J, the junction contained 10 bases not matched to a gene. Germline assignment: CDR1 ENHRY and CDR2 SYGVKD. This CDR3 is CAIGGLAEATSYEQYF. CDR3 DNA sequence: TGTGCCATCGGGGGACTAGCGGAAGCTACTTCCTACGAGCAGTACTTC.

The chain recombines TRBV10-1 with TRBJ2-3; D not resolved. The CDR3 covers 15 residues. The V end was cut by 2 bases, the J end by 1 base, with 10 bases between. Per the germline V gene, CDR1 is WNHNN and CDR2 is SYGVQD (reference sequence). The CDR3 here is CASSELDGGTDTQYF. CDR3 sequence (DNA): TGCGCCAGCAGTGAGCTTGACGGCGGCACAGATACGCAGTATTTT.

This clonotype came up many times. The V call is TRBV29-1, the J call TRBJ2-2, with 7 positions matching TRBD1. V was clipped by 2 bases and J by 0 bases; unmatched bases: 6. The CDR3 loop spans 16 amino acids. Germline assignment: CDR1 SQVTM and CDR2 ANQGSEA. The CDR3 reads CSVESRTGANTGELFF. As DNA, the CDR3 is TGCAGCGTTGAATCTCGGACAGGAGCGAACACCGGGGAGCTGTTTTTT.

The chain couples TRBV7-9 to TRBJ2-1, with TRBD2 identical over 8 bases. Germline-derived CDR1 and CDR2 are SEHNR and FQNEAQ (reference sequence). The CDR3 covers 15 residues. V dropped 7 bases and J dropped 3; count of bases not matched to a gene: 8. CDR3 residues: CASTRPTSGYNEQFF. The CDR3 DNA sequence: TGTGCCAGCACACGTCCCACTAGCGGCTACAATGAGCAGTTCTTC.

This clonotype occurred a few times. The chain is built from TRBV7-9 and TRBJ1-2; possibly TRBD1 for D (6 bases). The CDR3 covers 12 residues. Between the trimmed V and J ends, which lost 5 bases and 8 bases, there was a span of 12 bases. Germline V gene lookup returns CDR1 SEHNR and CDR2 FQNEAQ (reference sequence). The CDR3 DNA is TGTGCCAGCAGCGAAGGGACACGCGGCTACACCTTC. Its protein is CASSEGTRGYTF.

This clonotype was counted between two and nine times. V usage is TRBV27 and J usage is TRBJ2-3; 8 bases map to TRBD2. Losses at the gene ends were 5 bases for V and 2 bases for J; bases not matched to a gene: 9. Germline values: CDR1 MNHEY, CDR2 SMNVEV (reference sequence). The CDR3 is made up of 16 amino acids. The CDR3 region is CASSPSIAGYTDTQYF. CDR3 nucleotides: TGTGCCAGCAGTCCCAGCATAGCGGGATACACAGATACGCAGTATTTT.

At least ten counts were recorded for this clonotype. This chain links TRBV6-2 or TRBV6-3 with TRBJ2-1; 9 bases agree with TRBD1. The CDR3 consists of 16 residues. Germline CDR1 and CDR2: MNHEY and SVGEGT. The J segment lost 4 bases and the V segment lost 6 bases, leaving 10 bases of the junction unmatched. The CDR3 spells CASSTPRDREYNEQFF. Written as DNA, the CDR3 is TGTGCCAGCAGCACCCCCCGGGACAGGGAGTACAATGAGCAGTTCTTC.

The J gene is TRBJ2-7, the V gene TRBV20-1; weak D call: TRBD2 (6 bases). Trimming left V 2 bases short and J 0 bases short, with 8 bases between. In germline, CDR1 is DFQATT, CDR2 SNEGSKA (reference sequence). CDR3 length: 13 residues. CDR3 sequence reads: CSARSRDSYEQYF. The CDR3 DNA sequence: TGCAGTGCTAGATCGCGGGACTCCTACGAGCAGTACTTC.

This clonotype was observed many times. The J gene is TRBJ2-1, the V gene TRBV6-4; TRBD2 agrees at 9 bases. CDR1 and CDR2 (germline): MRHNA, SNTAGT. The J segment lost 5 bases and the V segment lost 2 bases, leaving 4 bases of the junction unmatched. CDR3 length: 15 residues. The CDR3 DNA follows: TGTGCCAGCAGTGACGGTCTAGCGGGACACAATGAGCAGTTCTTC. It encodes CASSDGLAGHNEQFF.

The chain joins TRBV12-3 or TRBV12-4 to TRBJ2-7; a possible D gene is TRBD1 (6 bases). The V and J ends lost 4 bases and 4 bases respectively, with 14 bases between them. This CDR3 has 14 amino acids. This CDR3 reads CASSYFTGIYEQYF. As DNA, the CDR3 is TGTGCCAGCAGTTACTTCACAGGGATATACGAGCAGTACTTC.

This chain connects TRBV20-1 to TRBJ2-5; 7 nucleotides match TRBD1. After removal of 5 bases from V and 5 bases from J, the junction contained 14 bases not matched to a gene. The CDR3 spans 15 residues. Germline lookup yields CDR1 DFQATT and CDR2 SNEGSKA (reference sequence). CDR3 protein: CSAPGTAPKGETQYF. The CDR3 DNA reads TGCAGTGCTCCGGGGACAGCCCCAAAGGGGGAGACCCAGTACTTC.

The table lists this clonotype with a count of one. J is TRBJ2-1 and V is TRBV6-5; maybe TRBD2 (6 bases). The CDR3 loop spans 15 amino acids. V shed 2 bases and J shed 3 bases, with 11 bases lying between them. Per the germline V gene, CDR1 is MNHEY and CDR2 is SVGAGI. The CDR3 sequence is CASSYEAGFYNEQFF. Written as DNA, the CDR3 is TGTGCCAGCAGTTACGAGGCGGGATTCTACAATGAGCAGTTCTTC.

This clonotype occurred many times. The CDR3 nucleotides read TGCAGCGTTGAGGCTAGCGGAGGTACCTTAGGCGAGCAGTACTTC. Translating it yields CSVEASGGTLGEQYF. The gene calls are TRBV29-1 and TRBJ2-7, with TRBD2 identical over 7 bases. CDR1 and CDR2 (germline): SQVTM, ANQGSEA. V trimming: 3 bases; J trimming: 6 bases; junction bases outside the gene matches: 14. The length of the CDR3 is 15 residues.